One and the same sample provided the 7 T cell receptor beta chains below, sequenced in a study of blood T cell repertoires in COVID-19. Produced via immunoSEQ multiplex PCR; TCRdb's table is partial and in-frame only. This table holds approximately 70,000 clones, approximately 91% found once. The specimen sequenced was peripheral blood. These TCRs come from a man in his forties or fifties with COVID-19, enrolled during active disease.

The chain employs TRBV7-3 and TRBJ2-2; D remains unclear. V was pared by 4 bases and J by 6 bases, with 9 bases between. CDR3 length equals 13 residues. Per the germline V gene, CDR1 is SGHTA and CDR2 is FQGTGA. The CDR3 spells CASSSRVAGELFF. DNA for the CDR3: TGTGCCAGCAGCTCCCGGGTGGCCGGGGAGCTGTTTTTT. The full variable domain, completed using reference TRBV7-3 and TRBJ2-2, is GAGVSQTPSNKVTEKGKYVELRCDPISGHTALYWYRQSLGQGPEFLIYFQGTGAADDSGLPNDRFFAVRPEGSVSTLKIQRTERGDSAVYLCASSSRVAGELFFGEGSRLTVL.

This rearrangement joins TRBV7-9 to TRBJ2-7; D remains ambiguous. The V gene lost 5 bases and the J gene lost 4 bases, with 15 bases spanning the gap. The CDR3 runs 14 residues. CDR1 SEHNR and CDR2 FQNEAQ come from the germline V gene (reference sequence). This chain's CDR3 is CASSKSPSGYEQYV. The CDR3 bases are TGTGCCAGCAGCAAGAGTCCTTCCGGGTACGAGCAGTACGTC.

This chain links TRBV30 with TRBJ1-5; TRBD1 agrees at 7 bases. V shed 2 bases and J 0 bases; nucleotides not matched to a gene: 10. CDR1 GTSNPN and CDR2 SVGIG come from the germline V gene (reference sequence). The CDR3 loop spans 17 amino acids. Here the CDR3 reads CAWSSRDSWNSNQPQHF. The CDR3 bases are TGTGCCTGGAGTTCCCGGGACAGTTGGAATAGCAATCAGCCCCAGCATTTT.

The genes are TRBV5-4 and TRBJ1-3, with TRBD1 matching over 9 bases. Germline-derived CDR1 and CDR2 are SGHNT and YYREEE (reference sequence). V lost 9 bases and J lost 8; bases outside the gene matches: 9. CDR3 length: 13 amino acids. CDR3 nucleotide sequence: TGTGCCACCACCCTACAGGGGGCGGACACCATATATTTT. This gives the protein CATTLQGADTIYF.

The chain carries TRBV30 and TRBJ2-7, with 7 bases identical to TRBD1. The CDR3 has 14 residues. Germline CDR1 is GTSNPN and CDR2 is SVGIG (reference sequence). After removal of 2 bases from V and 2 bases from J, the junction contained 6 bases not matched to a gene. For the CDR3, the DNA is TGTGCCTGGAGTATCAGGGACAGACCCTACGAGCAGTACTTC. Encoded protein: CAWSIRDRPYEQYF.

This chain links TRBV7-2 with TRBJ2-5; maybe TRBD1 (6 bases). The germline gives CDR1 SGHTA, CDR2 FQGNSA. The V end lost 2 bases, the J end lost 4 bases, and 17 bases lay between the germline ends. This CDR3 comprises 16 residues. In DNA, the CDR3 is TGTGCCAGCAGCTTAAGTGGGGGCGCCGTTTCAGAGACCCAGTACTTC. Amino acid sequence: CASSLSGGAVSETQYF.

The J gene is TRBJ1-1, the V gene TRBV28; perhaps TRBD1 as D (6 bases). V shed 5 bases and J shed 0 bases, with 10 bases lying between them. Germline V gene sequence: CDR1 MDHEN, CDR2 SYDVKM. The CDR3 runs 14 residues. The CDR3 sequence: CASSIGQMNTEAFF. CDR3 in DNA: TGTGCCAGCAGTATCGGACAGATGAACACTGAAGCTTTCTTT.